Listed below are T cell receptor beta chains from one sample, sequenced in a study of cytotoxic CD8 clonotypes in ibrutinib-treated CLL. Produced via immunoSEQ multiplex PCR; TCRdb's table is partial and in-frame only. The sample consists of under 300,000 clones, roughly 70% of them appearing once. Specimen: PBMCs, collected after 24 months of ibrutinib treatment. Receptors originate from a human donor with chronic lymphocytic leukemia. CDR3s include the opening cysteine and the closing phenylalanine or tryptophan. D genes are given only for firm matches. Clone size is shown for a subset of rows, as once, few, many or a class of expanded clone.

>TRBJ2-7|.|TRBV11-3|few
TGTGCCAGCAGCATCGGGCGGGGACATAGAAACGAGCAGTACTTC
CASSIGRGHRNEQYF
>TRBJ2-1|TRBD2|TRBV11-2|.
TGTGCCAGCAGCTCCCGGACTAGCGGGGACAATGAGCAGTTCTTC
CASSSRTSGDNEQFF
>TRBJ1-3|TRBD1|TRBV18|.
TGTGCCAGCTCACCTACATCGGGACAGCAAGGAAACACCATATATTTT
CASSPTSGQQGNTIYF
>TRBJ1-1|.|TRBV6-9|.
TGTGCCAGCAGTTACTCGACTCGCGGAAACACTGAAGCTTTCTTT
CASSYSTRGNTEAFF
>TRBJ2-1|TRBD2|TRBV4-2|.
TGTGCCAGCAGCCAAGATAGGGCTAGCGGGAGAAATGAGCAGTTCTTC
CASSQDRASGRNEQFF
>TRBJ1-5|.|TRBV19|.
TGTGCCAGTAGTAAGGACAGAGATCAGCCCCAGCATTTT
CASSKDRDQPQHF
>TRBJ2-7|TRBD2|TRBV5-5|.
TGTGCCAGCAGCTTACCGGGACTAGTACCCGAGCAGTACTTC
CASSLPGLVPEQYF
>TRBJ2-7|TRBD1|TRBV30|few
TGTGCCTGGAGAGTCACAGGGGCTACCTACGAGCAGTACTTC
CAWRVTGATYEQYF
>TRBJ2-7|.|TRBV10-3|.
TGTGCCATCAGGGCAGGTGACGAGCAGTACTTC
CAIRAGDEQYF
>TRBJ2-6|.|TRBV7-8|few
TGTGCCAGCAGCTTCCCGGGACGCAGGGCTGGGGCCAACGTCCTGACTTTC
CASSFPGRRAGANVLTF
>TRBJ2-7|TRBD2|TRBV7-2|.
TGTGCCAGCACCCCAATGACTAGCGGGAGGGCCGATCTGTACTTC
CASTPMTSGRADLYF
>TRBJ1-5|.|TRBV6-5|few
TGTGCCAGCAGGGGGTTTGGGCCCCAGCATTTT
CASRGFGPQHF
>TRBJ1-5|TRBD1|TRBV7-2|few
TGTGCCAGCAGCTTAAACGGACAGGGTCAACAGCCCCAGCATTTT
CASSLNGQGQQPQHF
>TRBJ2-1|.|TRBV2|.
TGTGCCAGCAGTGAAAATGATGCAAAAACGTCCCGGGACGCCCTCTCCTACAATGAGCAGTTCTTC
CASSENDAKTSRDALSYNEQFF
>TRBJ2-3|.|TRBV29-1|.
TGCAGCGGGCGATCGGAGCGCACAGATACGCAGTATTTT
CSGRSERTDTQYF
>TRBJ1-1|.|TRBV18|.
TGTGCCAGCTCACCGTTAGTGAACACTGAAGCTTTCTTT
CASSPLVNTEAFF
>TRBJ1-2|.|TRBV6-6|.
TGTGCCAGCAGTTACATCGGGGACGGCAATGGCTACACCTTC
CASSYIGDGNGYTF
>TRBJ1-2|TRBD1|TRBV19|.
TGTGCCAGTAGTAGAGGACAGGAAGCCTATGGCTACACCTTC
CASSRGQEAYGYTF
>TRBJ2-7|.|TRBV6-5|once
TGTGCCAGCAGTTACTCAAAGGACCCCTCCTACGAGCAGTACTTC
CASSYSKDPSYEQYF
>TRBJ2-7|.|TRBV6-5|once
TGTGCCAGCACACCACAAAGGGATGGCTACGAGCAGTACTTC
CASTPQRDGYEQYF
>TRBJ1-5|.|TRBV15|.
TGTGCCACCAGCAGGGTTCAGGGTCAGCCCCAGCATTTT
CATSRVQGQPQHF
>TRBJ2-1|.|TRBV13|.
TGTGCCAGCAGCTCCCCGGGGGAGCAGGTCTTC
CASSSPGEQVF
>TRBJ1-1|.|TRBV5-6|.
TGTGCCAGCAGCTTGAGACAAGATGAAGCTTTCTTT
CASSLRQDEAFF